This T cell receptor (beta chain) was obtained from a study of cytomegalovirus exposure and HLA in healthy donors. Background on the study: A data release that came early held 75 million to 85 million unique TCRs from HLA-typed donors. Overall study results and limits: Cytomegalovirus-associated TCR beta chains were listed, numbering some 150. A previous analysis found most TCR beta V segments productive roughly 87% or roughly 30% of the time.

V shed 7 bases and J 4 bases; nucleotides not matched to a gene: 2. Germline V gene sequence: CDR1 MDHEN, CDR2 SYDVKM. The CDR3 consists of 14 residues. Notes on this clone: What it binds is not known.

The PCR ran on 60 Vbeta and 13 Jbeta primers. The data were produced by immunoSEQ multiplex PCR, yet TCRdb's version contains in-frame clones alone and is incomplete. This table has some 91,000 clones, roughly 86% appearing once. The genes are TRBV28 and TRBJ2-1; 12 bases map to TRBD2. This receptor was identified in a man aged 30 to 45 in good health and CMV-seropositive. Sequencing used PBMCs. CDR3 sequence (DNA): TGTGCCAGCACAGGACTAGCGGGATACAATGAGCAGTTCTTC. Its protein product is CASTGLAGYNEQFF. The variable domain in full, with the rest retrieved from reference TRBV28 and TRBJ2-1, is DVKVTQSSRYLVKRTGEKVFLECVQDMDHENMFWYRQDPGLGLRLIYFSYDVKMKEKGDIPEGYSVSREKKERFSLILESASTNQTSMYLCASTGLAGYNEQFFGPGTRLTVL.